This T cell receptor beta chain was identified in a study of shared clonotypes between healthy human individuals. Sequencing used immunoSEQ multiplex PCR; TCRdb keeps in-frame clones, though not all of them. The sample yields approximately 640,000 clones, about 78% seen once. The CDR3 spans 12 residues. The origin of this receptor is a woman aged 25 to 39 in good health. The sample comprised memory CD4+ T cells sorted from blood. The subset is: CD45RA-negative fraction. The rearrangement joins TRBV7-5 to TRBJ2-5. The end of the DNA aligns better with TRBJ2-7, so the J call may be wrong. TRBV7-5 is labeled a pseudogene. This chain's CDR3 is CVRSLVAYEQYF. The CDR3 DNA sequence: TGTGTCAGAAGCTTAGTGGCCTACGAGCAGTACTTC.